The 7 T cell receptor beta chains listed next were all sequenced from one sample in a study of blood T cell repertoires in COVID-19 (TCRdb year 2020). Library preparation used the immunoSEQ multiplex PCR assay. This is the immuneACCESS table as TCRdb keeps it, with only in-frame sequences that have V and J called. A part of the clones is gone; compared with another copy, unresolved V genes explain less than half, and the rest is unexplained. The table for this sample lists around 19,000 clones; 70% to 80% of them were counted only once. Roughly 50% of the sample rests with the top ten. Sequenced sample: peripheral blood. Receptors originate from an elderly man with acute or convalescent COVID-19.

The CDR3 loop reads CASSLEFTGKTSQYF. Written as DNA, the CDR3 is TGTGCCAGCAGCTTAGAGTTCACAGGAAAAACGAGCCAGTACTTC. This sequence joins TRBV11-1 and TRBJ2-5, with a weak D call TRBD1 (5 bases). Germline V gene lookup returns CDR1 SGHAT and CDR2 FQDESV (reference sequence). Trimming took off 1 base at V and 10 bases at J, with 19 bases between the two ends. The CDR3 has 15 residues.

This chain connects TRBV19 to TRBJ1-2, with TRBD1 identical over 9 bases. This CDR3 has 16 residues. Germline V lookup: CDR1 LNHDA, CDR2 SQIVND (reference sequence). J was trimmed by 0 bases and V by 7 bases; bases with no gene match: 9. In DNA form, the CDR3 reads TGTGCCAGTACCCAACAGGGGGCCAGAACTAACTATGGCTACACCTTC. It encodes CASTQQGARTNYGYTF.

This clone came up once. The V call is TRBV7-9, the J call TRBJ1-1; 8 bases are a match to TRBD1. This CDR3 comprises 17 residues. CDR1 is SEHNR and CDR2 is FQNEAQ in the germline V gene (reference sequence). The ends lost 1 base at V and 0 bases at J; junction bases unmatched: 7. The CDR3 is CASSLDGTGNVNTEAFF. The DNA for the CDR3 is TGTGCCAGCAGCTTAGACGGGACAGGAAATGTGAACACTGAAGCTTTCTTT.

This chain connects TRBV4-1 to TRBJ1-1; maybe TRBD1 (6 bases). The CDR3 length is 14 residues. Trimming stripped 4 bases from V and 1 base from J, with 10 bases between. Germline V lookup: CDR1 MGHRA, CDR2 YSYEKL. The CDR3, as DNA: TGCGCCAGCAGCCGCGAAGGGGGGAACACTGAAGCTTTCTTT. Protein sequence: CASSREGGNTEAFF.

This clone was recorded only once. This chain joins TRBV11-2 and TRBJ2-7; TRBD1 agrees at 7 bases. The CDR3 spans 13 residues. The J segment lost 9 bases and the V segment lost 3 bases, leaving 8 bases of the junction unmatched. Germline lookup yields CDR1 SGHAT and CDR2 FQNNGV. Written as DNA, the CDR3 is TGTGCCAGCAGCTTCGGGACAGACAACGGGCAGTACTTC. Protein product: CASSFGTDNGQYF.

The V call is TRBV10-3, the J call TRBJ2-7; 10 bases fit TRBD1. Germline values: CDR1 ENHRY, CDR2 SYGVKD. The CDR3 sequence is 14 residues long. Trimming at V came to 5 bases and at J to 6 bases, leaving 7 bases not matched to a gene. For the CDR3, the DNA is TGTGCCATCAGTCGACAGGGGGCGTCCAGCGAGCAGTACTTC. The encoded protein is CAISRQGASSEQYF.

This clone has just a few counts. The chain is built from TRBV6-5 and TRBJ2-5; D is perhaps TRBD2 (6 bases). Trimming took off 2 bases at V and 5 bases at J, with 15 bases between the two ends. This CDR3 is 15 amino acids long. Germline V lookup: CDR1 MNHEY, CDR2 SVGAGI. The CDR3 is CASSYKYRGRETQYF. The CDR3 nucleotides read TGTGCCAGCAGTTACAAATACCGAGGGAGGGAGACCCAGTACTTC.